Listed here are 6 T cell receptor beta chains from one sample, sequenced in a study of shared clonotypes between healthy human individuals. This table comes from immunoSEQ multiplex PCR, and its TCRdb copy is limited to in-frame clones, with some not included. The sample lists around 690,000 clones; less than 95% were seen once. Source material: memory CD8+ T cells from PBMCs. Subset of the sample: CD45RO+ cells pooled with CCR7-negative TemRA cells. The receptors were gathered from a man aged 18-30 years in good health. Some clones in this sample may be carry-over from other donors' samples.

This rearrangement joins TRBV4-1 to TRBJ1-2; D is unresolved. V was cut by 4 bases and J by 4 bases, with 13 bases left in between. CDR1 and CDR2 from the germline V gene are MGHRA and YSYEKL. This CDR3 spans 14 amino acids. CDR3 amino acids: CASSPSFGAYGYTF. The DNA for the CDR3 is TGCGCCAGCAGCCCCAGTTTCGGCGCCTATGGCTACACCTTC.

V usage is TRBV28 and J usage is TRBJ2-3, with D perhaps TRBD1 or TRBD2 (5 bases each). The CDR3 runs to 14 residues. V lost 5 bases to trimming and J lost 2 bases, with 11 bases between them. Germline V gene lookup returns CDR1 MDHEN and CDR2 SYDVKM. Written as DNA, the CDR3 is TGTGCCAGCAGTCCCGGGACGTTCACAGATACGCAGTATTTT. It encodes CASSPGTFTDTQYF.

The chain has TRBV28 and TRBJ1-6; 7 bases agree with TRBD1. This CDR3 is 14 amino acids long. Unmatched junction bases numbered 3, after V lost 4 bases and J lost 6 bases. Germline V gene data show CDR1 as MDHEN and CDR2 as SYDVKM. The CDR3 bases are TGTGCCAGCAGTTGGGGACAGACTAATTCACCCCTCCACTTT. It specifies CASSWGQTNSPLHF.

The J gene is TRBJ2-1, the V gene TRBV5-1; 11 bases map to TRBD2. The CDR3 loop spans 18 amino acids. Germline V gene lookup returns CDR1 SGHRS and CDR2 YFSETQ. J lost 8 bases, V lost 0 bases, and 13 bases had no gene match. CDR3 residues: CASSLDQGTSGSGDEQFF. CDR3 in DNA: TGCGCCAGCAGCTTGGACCAGGGCACTAGCGGGAGTGGTGATGAGCAGTTCTTC.

The V call is TRBV11-2, the J call TRBJ1-2, with 8 bases fitting TRBD1. V gave up 3 bases and J gave up 4 bases; unmatched junction bases: 4. Germline V CDR1 and CDR2: SGHAT, FQNNGV. The CDR3 is 14 amino acids. The chain's CDR3 is CASSFDRGSYGYTF. For the CDR3, the DNA is TGTGCCAGCAGCTTCGACAGGGGCAGCTATGGCTACACCTTC.

J is TRBJ1-1 and V is TRBV7-8; D is unresolved. This CDR3 has 13 amino acids. The V gene's germline CDR1 is SGHVS and CDR2 FQNEAQ. Trimming removed 2 bases at V and 1 base at J, with 5 bases between. Here the CDR3 DNA reads TGTGCCAGCAGCTTACCAGGGAACACTGAAGCTTTCTTT. Encoded protein: CASSLPGNTEAFF. The variable domain in full, with the rest retrieved from reference TRBV7-8 and TRBJ1-1, is GAGVSQSPRYKVAKRGQDVALRCDPISGHVSLFWYQQALGQGPEFLTYFQNEAQLDKSGLPSDRFFAERPEGSVSTLKIQRTQQEDSAVYLCASSLPGNTEAFFGQGTRLTVV.